A single sample is the source of the 8 T cell receptor beta chains below, sequenced in a study of PD-1 blockade in mismatch repair-deficient tumors. TCRdb's copy holds only in-frame clones and misses some; the assay was immunoSEQ multiplex PCR. The sample holds about 68,000 clones; roughly 80% are singletons and the top ten take roughly 6%. The starting material was peripheral blood, obtained 2 weeks after starting pembrolizumab. The receptors stem from an adult with mismatch repair-deficient cancer.

The CDR3 protein is CASSLELMGRDEQFF. Here the CDR3 DNA reads TGCGCCAGCAGCTTGGAGTTGATGGGGCGGGATGAGCAGTTCTTC. The V and J genes are TRBV5-1 and TRBJ2-1; D is tentatively TRBD1 or TRBD2 (5 bases each). This CDR3 comprises 15 residues. The V end lost 0 bases, the J end lost 8 bases, and 15 bases lay between the germline ends. Germline CDR1 is SGHRS and CDR2 is YFSETQ.

J is TRBJ1-1 and V is TRBV5-6, with D possibly matching TRBD1 (5 bases). CDR3 length equals 13 residues. The V end lost 3 bases, the J end lost 5 bases, and 11 bases lay between the germline ends. Germline lookup yields CDR1 SGHDT and CDR2 YYEEEE. This chain's CDR3 is CASSSGGGTEAFF. In DNA, the CDR3 is TGTGCCAGCAGCTCGGGTGGGGGAACTGAAGCTTTCTTT.

The chain combines TRBV4-2 with TRBJ2-5, with TRBD1 identical over 8 bases. The CDR3 length is 15 residues. Trimming at V came to 0 bases and at J to 7 bases, leaving 7 bases not matched to a gene. Germline CDR1 is LGHNA and CDR2 is YNFKEQ. CDR3 sequence: CASSQEGGQEGTQYF. The CDR3 DNA reads TGTGCCAGCAGCCAAGAGGGGGGACAGGAGGGGACCCAGTACTTC.

Comments on this clone: This specimen includes other DNA sequences encoding the same CDR3. The J gene is TRBJ1-3, the V gene TRBV30; tentative D call: TRBD1 (6 bases). From germline, CDR1 is GTSNPN and CDR2 SVGIG (reference sequence). The CDR3 has 14 residues. V shed 2 bases and J shed 1 base, with 9 bases lying between them. CDR3 protein: CAWSKTGSGNTIYF. The CDR3 DNA follows: TGTGCCTGGAGTAAAACAGGGTCTGGAAACACCATATATTTT.

This clone was observed once. CDR3 DNA sequence: TGTGCCAGTAGTAGCCGACACCTAGCTAACTATGGCTACACCTTC. Translation: CASSSRHLANYGYTF. V and J are TRBV19 and TRBJ1-2; D gene uncertain. Germline V gene lookup returns CDR1 LNHDA and CDR2 SQIVND (reference sequence). The CDR3 is 15 residues long. Trimming pared 4 bases from V and 0 bases from J, leaving 12 bases between.

The table lists this clone with a count of one. The chain combines TRBV7-9 with TRBJ1-4, with TRBD1 matching over 7 bases. This CDR3 is built from 19 residues. Trimming removed 3 bases from V and 3 bases from J; junction bases left unmatched: 16. Germline CDR1 reads SEHNR; CDR2 reads FQNEAQ (reference sequence). The CDR3 DNA follows: TGTGCCAGCAGCTTCAGACAGGGTGGGGGATTCTCCCCTAATGAAAAACTGTTTTTT. It codes for CASSFRQGGGFSPNEKLFF.

This clone has a handful of counts. The chain joins TRBV6-5 to TRBJ1-1; D is uncertain. CDR1 and CDR2 (germline): MNHEY, SVGAGI. V was trimmed by 2 bases and J by 6 bases, leaving 4 bases between them. The CDR3 has 11 amino acids. CDR3 in DNA: TGTGCCAGCAGTTACGGAGCTGAAGCTTTCTTT. Translation gives CASSYGAEAFF.

J is TRBJ2-1 and V is TRBV19, with 11 positions matching TRBD2. Germline assignment: CDR1 LNHDA and CDR2 SQIVND (reference sequence). The junction had 11 bases not matched to a gene; V was cut back by 3 bases and J by 4 bases. The length of the CDR3 is 18 residues. The chain's CDR3 is CASSISILAGGHYNEQFF. In nucleotides, the CDR3 is TGTGCCAGTAGTATTTCTATCCTAGCGGGAGGACATTACAATGAGCAGTTCTTC.